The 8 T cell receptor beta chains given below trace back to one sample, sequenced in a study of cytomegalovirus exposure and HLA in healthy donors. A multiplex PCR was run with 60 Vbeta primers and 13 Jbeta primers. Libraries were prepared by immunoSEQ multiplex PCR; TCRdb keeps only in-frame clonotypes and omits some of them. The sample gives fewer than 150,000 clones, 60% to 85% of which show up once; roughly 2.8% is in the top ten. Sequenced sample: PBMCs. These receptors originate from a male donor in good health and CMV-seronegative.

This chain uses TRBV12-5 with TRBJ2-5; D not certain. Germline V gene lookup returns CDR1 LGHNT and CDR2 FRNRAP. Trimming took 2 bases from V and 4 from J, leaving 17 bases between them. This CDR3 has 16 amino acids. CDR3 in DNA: TGTGCTAGTGGTTTGCCCTCCCCCCCAACGAGAGAGACCCAGTACTTC. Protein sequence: CASGLPSPPTRETQYF.

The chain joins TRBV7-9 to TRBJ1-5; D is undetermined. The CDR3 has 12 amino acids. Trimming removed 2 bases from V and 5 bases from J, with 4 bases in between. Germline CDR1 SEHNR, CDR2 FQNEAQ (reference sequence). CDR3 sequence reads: CASSLRDQPQHF. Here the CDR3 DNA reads TGTGCCAGCAGCTTAAGAGATCAGCCCCAGCATTTT.

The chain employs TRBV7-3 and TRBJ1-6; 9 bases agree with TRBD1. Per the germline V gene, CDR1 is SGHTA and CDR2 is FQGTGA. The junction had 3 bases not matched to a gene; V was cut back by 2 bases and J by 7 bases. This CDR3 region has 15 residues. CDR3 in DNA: TGTGCCAGCAGCTTACGGGACAGGGTCAATTCACCCCTCCACTTT. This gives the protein CASSLRDRVNSPLHF.

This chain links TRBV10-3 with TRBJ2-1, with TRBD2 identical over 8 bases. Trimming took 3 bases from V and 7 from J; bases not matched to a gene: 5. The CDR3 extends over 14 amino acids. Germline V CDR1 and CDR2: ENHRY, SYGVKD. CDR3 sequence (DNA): TGTGCCATCAGTGATCGGAGCGGGGGAAATGAGCAGTTCTTC. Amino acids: CAISDRSGGNEQFF.

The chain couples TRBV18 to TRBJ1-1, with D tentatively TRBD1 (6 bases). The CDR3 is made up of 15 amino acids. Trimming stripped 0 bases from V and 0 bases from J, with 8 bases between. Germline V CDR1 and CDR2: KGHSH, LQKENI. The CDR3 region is CASSPPYRVNTEAFF. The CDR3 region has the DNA TGTGCCAGCTCACCACCGTACAGGGTGAACACTGAAGCTTTCTTT.

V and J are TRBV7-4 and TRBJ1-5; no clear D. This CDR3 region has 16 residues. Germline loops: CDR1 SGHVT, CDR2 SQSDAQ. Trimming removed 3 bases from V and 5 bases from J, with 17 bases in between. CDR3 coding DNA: TGTGCCAGCAGCTTTGCTAACCCCGCCGGGGATCAGCCCCAGCATTTT. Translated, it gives CASSFANPAGDQPQHF.

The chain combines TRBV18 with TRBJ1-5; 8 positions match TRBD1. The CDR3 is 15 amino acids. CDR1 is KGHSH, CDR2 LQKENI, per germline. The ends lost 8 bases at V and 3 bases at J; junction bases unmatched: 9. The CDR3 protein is CASRQGRGDNQPQHF. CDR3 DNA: TGTGCCAGCCGACAGGGGAGAGGGGACAATCAGCCCCAGCATTTT.

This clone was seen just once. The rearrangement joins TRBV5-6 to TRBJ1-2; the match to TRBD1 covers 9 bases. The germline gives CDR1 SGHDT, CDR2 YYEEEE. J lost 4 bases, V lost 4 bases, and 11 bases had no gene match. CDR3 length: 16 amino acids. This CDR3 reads CASSLGQGKISYGYTF. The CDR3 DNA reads TGTGCCAGCAGCCTGGGACAGGGAAAAATTTCCTATGGCTACACCTTC.